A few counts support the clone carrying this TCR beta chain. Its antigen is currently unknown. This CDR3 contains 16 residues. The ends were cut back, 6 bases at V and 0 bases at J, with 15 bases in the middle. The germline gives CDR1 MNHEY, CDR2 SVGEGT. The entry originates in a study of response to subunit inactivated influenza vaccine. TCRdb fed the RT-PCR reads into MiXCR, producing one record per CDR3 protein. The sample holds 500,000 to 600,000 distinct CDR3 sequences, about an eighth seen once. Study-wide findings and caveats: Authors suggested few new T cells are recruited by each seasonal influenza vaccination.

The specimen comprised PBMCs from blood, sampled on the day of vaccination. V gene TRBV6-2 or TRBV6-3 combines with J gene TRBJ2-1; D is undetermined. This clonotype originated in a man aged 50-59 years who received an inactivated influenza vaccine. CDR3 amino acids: CASSPTGQSSYNEQFF. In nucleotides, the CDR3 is TGTGCCAGCAGCCCGACGGGTCAGAGCTCCTACAATGAGCAGTTCTTC.